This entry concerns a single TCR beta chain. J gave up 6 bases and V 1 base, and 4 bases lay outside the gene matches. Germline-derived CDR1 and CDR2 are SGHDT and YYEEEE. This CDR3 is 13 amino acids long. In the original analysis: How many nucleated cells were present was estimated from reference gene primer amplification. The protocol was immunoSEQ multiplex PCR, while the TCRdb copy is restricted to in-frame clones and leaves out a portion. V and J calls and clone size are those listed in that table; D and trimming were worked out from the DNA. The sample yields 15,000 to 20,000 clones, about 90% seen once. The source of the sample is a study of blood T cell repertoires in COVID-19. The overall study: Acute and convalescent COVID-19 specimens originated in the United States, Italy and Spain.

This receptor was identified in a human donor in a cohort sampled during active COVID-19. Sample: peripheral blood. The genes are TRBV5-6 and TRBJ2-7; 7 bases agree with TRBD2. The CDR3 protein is CASSLSSGTEQYF. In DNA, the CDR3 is TGTGCCAGCAGCTTGTCAAGCGGGACCGAGCAGTACTTC. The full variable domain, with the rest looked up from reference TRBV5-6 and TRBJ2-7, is DAGVTQSPTHLIKTRGQQVTLRCSPKSGHDTVSWYQQALGQGPQFIFQYYEEEERQRGNFPDRFSGHQFPNYSSELNVNALLLGDSALYLCASSLSSGTEQYFGPGTRLTVT.